A selection of T cell receptor beta chains follows, all from one sample in a study of T cell responses to AZD1222 COVID-19 vaccine. Libraries were prepared by immunoSEQ multiplex PCR; TCRdb keeps only in-frame clonotypes and omits some of them. The table lists roughly 120,000 clones, 85% to 90% of them singletons, with roughly 4.1% in the top ten. The sequenced sample was peripheral blood, obtained on day 0 of AZD1222 vaccination. The source of these receptors is an adult in good health. CDR3s include the opening cysteine and the closing phenylalanine or tryptophan. The order of the fields is J gene, clone size, V gene, CDR3 protein. Part of the rows lack a size; the others show once, few, many or a class for expanded clones.

j_gene: TRBJ2-7; abundance: .; v_gene: TRBV5-1; CDR3aa: CASNRGPNEQYF
j_gene: TRBJ2-7; abundance: .; v_gene: TRBV3-1/TRBV3-2; CDR3aa: CASSQGTYSYEQYF
j_gene: TRBJ2-7; abundance: .; v_gene: TRBV4-1; CDR3aa: CASSQTGGLAGRTYEQYF
j_gene: TRBJ2-3; abundance: .; v_gene: TRBV13; CDR3aa: CASSPLYGGTDTQYF
j_gene: TRBJ2-7; abundance: .; v_gene: TRBV28; CDR3aa: CASSPRRGHYEQYF
j_gene: TRBJ2-5; abundance: .; v_gene: TRBV21-1; CDR3aa: CASSKVRAQYF
j_gene: TRBJ1-5; abundance: .; v_gene: TRBV30; CDR3aa: CAWSVQRGSQPQHF
j_gene: TRBJ1-1; abundance: .; v_gene: TRBV6-5; CDR3aa: CASRYQDTEAFF
j_gene: TRBJ1-2; abundance: .; v_gene: TRBV27; CDR3aa: CASSPGTGSILYGYTF
j_gene: TRBJ1-3; abundance: .; v_gene: TRBV4-1; CDR3aa: CASSQSGYSGNTIYF
j_gene: TRBJ2-2; abundance: once; v_gene: TRBV29-1; CDR3aa: CSVETSGNTGELFF
j_gene: TRBJ2-1; abundance: once; v_gene: TRBV15; CDR3aa: CATSRGVSDEQFF
j_gene: TRBJ1-6; abundance: .; v_gene: TRBV11-2; CDR3aa: CASSSRTDYSPLHF
j_gene: TRBJ2-1; abundance: .; v_gene: TRBV18; CDR3aa: CASSPTVASSYNEQFF
j_gene: TRBJ2-7; abundance: .; v_gene: TRBV2; CDR3aa: CASSQGGDPYEQYF
j_gene: TRBJ1-1; abundance: .; v_gene: TRBV18; CDR3aa: CASSPNRGGGTEAFF
j_gene: TRBJ2-1; abundance: once; v_gene: TRBV4-1; CDR3aa: CASSQGPLENEQFF
j_gene: TRBJ2-7; abundance: .; v_gene: TRBV2; CDR3aa: CASREFYEQYF
j_gene: TRBJ2-1; abundance: .; v_gene: TRBV28; CDR3aa: CASSLVYSGGAYNEQFF
j_gene: TRBJ1-5; abundance: .; v_gene: TRBV4-2; CDR3aa: CASSQDAPGQLTYSNQPQHF
j_gene: TRBJ1-3; abundance: .; v_gene: TRBV28; CDR3aa: CASSLVQGTGNTIYF
j_gene: TRBJ1-6; abundance: .; v_gene: TRBV19; CDR3aa: CASSQGTGVNSPLHF
j_gene: TRBJ2-3; abundance: .; v_gene: TRBV12-3/TRBV12-4; CDR3aa: CASSPQSADTQYF
j_gene: TRBJ1-6; abundance: few; v_gene: TRBV29-1; CDR3aa: CSVSAGPPGSPLHF
j_gene: TRBJ1-2; abundance: .; v_gene: TRBV7-8; CDR3aa: CASSWGQAIDYGYTF
j_gene: TRBJ1-4; abundance: .; v_gene: TRBV5-1; CDR3aa: CASSESQGAGEKLFF
j_gene: TRBJ1-1; abundance: .; v_gene: TRBV3-1/TRBV3-2; CDR3aa: CAFGQIVTEAFF
j_gene: TRBJ1-1; abundance: .; v_gene: TRBV5-4; CDR3aa: CASSFLSQNTEAFF
j_gene: TRBJ1-5; abundance: once; v_gene: TRBV5-1; CDR3aa: CASSLSGEINQPQHF
j_gene: TRBJ1-1; abundance: .; v_gene: TRBV25-1; CDR3aa: CASRDRDVTEAFF
j_gene: TRBJ2-3; abundance: .; v_gene: TRBV12-3/TRBV12-4; CDR3aa: CASSFGSRDTQYF
j_gene: TRBJ1-2; abundance: .; v_gene: TRBV5-6; CDR3aa: CASSLGAGGNGYTF
j_gene: TRBJ2-7; abundance: once; v_gene: TRBV5-4; CDR3aa: CASRQGPLVYEQYF
j_gene: TRBJ1-1; abundance: .; v_gene: TRBV7-9; CDR3aa: CASSRQEGVEAFF
j_gene: TRBJ2-7; abundance: .; v_gene: TRBV6-5; CDR3aa: CASSSRPGREQYF
j_gene: TRBJ1-2; abundance: .; v_gene: TRBV28; CDR3aa: CASSLLGGYTF
j_gene: TRBJ2-3; abundance: .; v_gene: TRBV27; CDR3aa: CASSRTRLAQSTDTQYF
j_gene: TRBJ2-5; abundance: .; v_gene: TRBV6-1; CDR3aa: CASSDQAGFPQYF
j_gene: TRBJ2-3; abundance: .; v_gene: TRBV5-1; CDR3aa: CASSLVRPGTDTQYF
j_gene: TRBJ2-7; abundance: .; v_gene: TRBV5-1; CDR3aa: CASSLDGPTGYEQYF
j_gene: TRBJ2-7; abundance: .; v_gene: TRBV6-5; CDR3aa: CASTRTSGHSYEQYF
j_gene: TRBJ2-7; abundance: .; v_gene: TRBV5-5; CDR3aa: CASSLWRGESEQYF
j_gene: TRBJ1-5; abundance: .; v_gene: TRBV9; CDR3aa: CASSNKTVSNQPQHF
j_gene: TRBJ1-5; abundance: .; v_gene: TRBV19; CDR3aa: CASSGEFEPQHF
j_gene: TRBJ1-6; abundance: .; v_gene: TRBV28; CDR3aa: CASGTSFSPLHF
j_gene: TRBJ2-1; abundance: .; v_gene: TRBV5-1; CDR3aa: CASSLIRNEQFF
j_gene: TRBJ2-5; abundance: .; v_gene: TRBV15; CDR3aa: CATSSGWETQYF
j_gene: TRBJ2-7; abundance: few; v_gene: TRBV12-3/TRBV12-4; CDR3aa: CASSLGYEQYF
j_gene: TRBJ1-3; abundance: .; v_gene: TRBV7-2; CDR3aa: CASSLSSGNTIYF
j_gene: TRBJ2-1; abundance: .; v_gene: TRBV2; CDR3aa: CASSEWVDYNEQFF
j_gene: TRBJ1-6; abundance: .; v_gene: TRBV19; CDR3aa: CASKNAARVDSPLHF
j_gene: TRBJ2-5; abundance: .; v_gene: TRBV5-1; CDR3aa: CASTPGLAAETQYF
j_gene: TRBJ2-1; abundance: .; v_gene: TRBV25-1; CDR3aa: CASSKGTGGYNEQFF
j_gene: TRBJ1-6; abundance: .; v_gene: TRBV7-2; CDR3aa: CASSSEWNSPLHF
j_gene: TRBJ1-1; abundance: .; v_gene: TRBV28; CDR3aa: CASSLFLSDHTEAFF
j_gene: TRBJ2-6; abundance: .; v_gene: TRBV5-1; CDR3aa: CASSLDVRSSGANVLTF
j_gene: TRBJ2-3; abundance: .; v_gene: TRBV7-8; CDR3aa: CASTLGTDTQYF
j_gene: TRBJ2-6; abundance: .; v_gene: TRBV6-4; CDR3aa: CATRGSGANVLTF
j_gene: TRBJ1-4; abundance: .; v_gene: TRBV6-5; CDR3aa: CASRTGSLDEKLFF